This entry is about one T cell receptor beta chain. Its cognate antigen is unknown. The sample has other DNA sequences that encode this CDR3 too. This record belongs to a study of cytomegalovirus exposure and HLA in healthy donors. Across the whole study: When 398 donors were genotyped, about 86% of them were found to fall in the Caucasian-associated ancestry cluster. Overall study results and limits: Among the sequence variants, a highly shared cluster was likely an artifact of sequencing.

The CDR3 consists of 16 residues. PCR employed 60 Vbeta and 13 Jbeta primers. Measured with immunoSEQ multiplex PCR; TCRdb has only the in-frame clones, and not every one. This sample has roughly 150,000 clones, with approximately 80% found just once. V usage is TRBV21-1 and J usage is TRBJ1-6; the table gives TRBD1 as D, unverified against the DNA. TRBV21-1 is a known pseudogene. The source of this sequence is a male donor in good health and CMV-seronegative. Sample: PBMCs. The CDR3 region is CASSILGTTYNSPLHF. CDR3 nucleotide sequence: TGTGCCAGCAGCATCCTTGGGACAACTTATAATTCCCCCCTCCACTTT.